The rows below give T cell receptor beta chains drawn from one sample of a study of blood T cell repertoires in COVID-19. The assay was immunoSEQ multiplex PCR, and TCRdb's table has in-frame clones only and misses some. The repertoire includes 250,000 to 400,000 clones, around 87% of them detected once, and 1% sits in the top ten. Sequencing was carried out using peripheral blood. These receptors all stem from a man aged 45-65 years with active or convalescent COVID-19. CDR3s leave out the opening cysteine and the closing phenylalanine or tryptophan.

J	V	CDR3
TRBJ2-5	TRBV7-9	ASSLVSGGETQY
TRBJ2-3	TRBV6-2/TRBV6-3	ASSYLSGKASTDTQY
TRBJ2-6	TRBV18	ASSPPPSGSHSGANVLT
TRBJ1-1	TRBV7-2	ASSLVPSPLNLNTEAF
TRBJ2-1	TRBV19	ASSIHWAGRDEQF
TRBJ1-2	TRBV29-1	SVGEATVYGYT
TRBJ1-5	TRBV19	ASSAGRVNEQPQH
TRBJ2-5	TRBV7-9	ASSDPRRSQETQY
TRBJ1-5	TRBV19	ASRLTGGLRFAQPQH
TRBJ1-2	TRBV4-3	ASSQAHQGWYGYT
TRBJ2-7	TRBV9	ASSAFDRVGEQY
TRBJ1-4	TRBV28	AISSPGTDEKLF
TRBJ1-2	TRBV2	ASSDWGTGGSRGYGYT
TRBJ2-3	TRBV5-4	ASSPINTLGTDTQY
TRBJ1-2	TRBV28	ASRPGTGEGYT
TRBJ1-1	TRBV2	ASNLGPGGITEAF
TRBJ1-3	TRBV5-1	ASSTSGTAGNTIY
TRBJ2-2	TRBV29-1	SVVAGGMNTGELF
TRBJ1-1	TRBV28	ASSHRGGQNTEAF
TRBJ1-1	TRBV6-2/TRBV6-3	ASSGQPNTEAF
TRBJ2-7	TRBV28	ASSRSQGSAYEQY
TRBJ2-5	TRBV7-9	ASSLGQTETQY
TRBJ1-2	TRBV2	ASMRGSANYGYT
TRBJ2-2	TRBV7-9	ASSRLLGNTGELF
TRBJ1-1	TRBV6-2/TRBV6-3	ASSYRGITEAF
TRBJ1-6	TRBV6-5	ASLPGGAESPLH
TRBJ1-5	TRBV4-3	ASSQHRVSNQPQH
TRBJ2-1	TRBV2	ASSGPGTGDQF
TRBJ1-1	TRBV28	VVGGTANTEAF
TRBJ2-7	TRBV11-2	ASSLLGYSYEQY
TRBJ1-2	TRBV6-6	ASKLYGYT
TRBJ1-5	TRBV5-4	ASSLGGGTVQPQH
TRBJ2-1	TRBV11-1	ASSPWSGYDEQF
TRBJ1-5	TRBV18	ASSPQGAQQPQH
TRBJ2-3	TRBV28	ASSLGEQGTDTQY
TRBJ1-1	TRBV6-6	ASSYSSRDTEAF
TRBJ1-5	TRBV10-2	ASSGRDREGYGYQPQH
TRBJ2-3	TRBV6-2/TRBV6-3	ASSYSTGLAGSTDTQY
TRBJ2-7	TRBV5-1	ASSLAGYPYEQY
TRBJ2-5	TRBV5-5	ASSLLGHTQETQY
TRBJ1-5	TRBV6-2/TRBV6-3	ASSGQGGQPQH
TRBJ1-1	TRBV6-1	ASTLYTANTEAF
TRBJ2-7	TRBV11-2	ASRSPGQGYEQY
TRBJ2-3	TRBV2	ASSVYRAVDTQY
TRBJ2-5	TRBV7-6	ASSLDREETQY
TRBJ1-1	TRBV30	AWRLMNRRLGTEAF
TRBJ1-1	TRBV7-9	ASSVNQGREAF
TRBJ2-4	TRBV5-6	ASSSGQGLIQY
TRBJ2-7	TRBV7-9	ASSLESQDYEQY
TRBJ2-5	TRBV5-1	ASSQGTSGGNYRETQY
TRBJ1-5	TRBV19	ASSEQQGRDQPQH
TRBJ2-7	TRBV6-2/TRBV6-3	ASSYGGILYEQY
TRBJ2-4	TRBV5-1	ASSLAKGFVDIQY
TRBJ2-6	TRBV21-1	ASSMHRGLASGANVLT
TRBJ1-6	TRBV2	ASSDNSPGGVH
TRBJ2-1	TRBV11-2	ASSLAGTSNEQF
TRBJ1-3	TRBV24-1	ATSGAAGNTIY